The text below deals with one TCR beta chain. This specimen comes from a study of blood T cell repertoires in COVID-19. The CDR3 is 14 amino acids. The V gene's germline CDR1 is LGHDT and CDR2 YNNKEL (reference sequence). V gave up 1 base and J gave up 7 bases; unmatched junction bases: 4. Study processing details: Amplification of reference gene primers provided the estimated nucleated cell counts. Profiled with immunoSEQ multiplex PCR; TCRdb holds only in-frame clones, not every one. The DNA was the basis for D and trimming; V, J and clone size are from that table. The sample has about 54,000 clones; about 90% are singletons.

The sample taken for sequencing was peripheral blood. J is TRBJ2-7 and V is TRBV3-1 (or the pseudogene TRBV3-2); TRBD1 matches at 10 bases. This receptor was identified in a human donor in a cohort sampled during active COVID-19. DNA for the CDR3: TGTGCCAGCAGCCAAGGACAGGGGGCTCGGGAGCAGTACTTC. Its protein product is CASSQGQGAREQYF.